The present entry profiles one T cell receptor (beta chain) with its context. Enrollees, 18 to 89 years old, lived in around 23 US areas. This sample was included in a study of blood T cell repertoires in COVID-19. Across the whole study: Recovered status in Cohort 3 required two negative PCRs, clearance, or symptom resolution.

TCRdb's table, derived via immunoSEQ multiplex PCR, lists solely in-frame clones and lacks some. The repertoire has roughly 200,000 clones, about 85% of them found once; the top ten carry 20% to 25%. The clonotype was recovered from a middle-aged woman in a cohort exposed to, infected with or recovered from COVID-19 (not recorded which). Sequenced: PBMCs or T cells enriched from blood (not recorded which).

CDR3 amino acids: CASSFIREDTEAFF. CDR3 DNA: TGCGCCAGCAGCTTCATCAGGGAGGACACTGAAGCTTTCTTT. The chain has TRBV5-1 and TRBJ1-1, with D perhaps matching TRBD1 (5 bases). Between the trimmed V and J ends, which lost 2 bases and 3 bases, there was a span of 11 bases. The CDR3 spans 14 residues. CDR1 SGHRS and CDR2 YFSETQ come from the germline V gene.